These 10 T cell receptor beta chains were sequenced from one sample in a study of blood T cell repertoires in COVID-19. Profiled with immunoSEQ multiplex PCR; TCRdb holds only in-frame clones, not every one. The sample has 150,000 to 200,000 clones, over 80% seen once. Sequencing was done on a sample of PBMCs or T cells enriched from blood (not recorded which). The receptor source for this set is a man aged 65 to 79 who had been exposed to COVID-19.

This clone was seen only a few times. This chain links TRBV19 with TRBJ2-2; D is ambiguous. The V gene lost 6 bases and the J gene lost 6 bases, with 11 bases spanning the gap. The CDR3 totals 13 residues. The germline V gene has CDR1 LNHDA and CDR2 SQIVND (reference sequence). The CDR3 here is CASSFSAPGELFF. The CDR3 bases are TGTGCCAGTAGCTTCAGTGCCCCCGGGGAGCTGTTTTTT.

The V and J genes are TRBV28 and TRBJ2-7; 10 positions match TRBD2. V shed 5 bases and J 5 bases; nucleotides not matched to a gene: 15. There are 17 residues in the CDR3. Germline-derived CDR1 and CDR2 are MDHEN and SYDVKM. CDR3 in amino acids: CASSPSSGASGSHEQYF. In DNA, the CDR3 is TGTGCCAGCAGTCCGTCATCGGGGGCTAGCGGGAGCCACGAGCAGTACTTC.

This chain links TRBV5-4 with TRBJ2-1; TRBD2 matches at 7 bases. Germline CDR1 SGHNT, CDR2 YYREEE (reference sequence). The CDR3 runs to 13 residues. J was trimmed by 7 bases and V by 4 bases; bases with no gene match: 5. The CDR3 coding sequence is TGTGCCAGCAGCAGAGCGGGGCCAAATGAGCAGTTCTTC. Translating it yields CASSRAGPNEQFF.

A single count supports this clone. This sequence joins TRBV10-3 and TRBJ1-6, with 7 nucleotides matching TRBD1. The CDR3 consists of 15 residues. Germline values: CDR1 ENHRY, CDR2 SYGVKD. V lost 6 bases to trimming and J lost 5 bases; unmatched junction nucleotides: 7. In nucleotides, the CDR3 is TGTGCCATCAGGGCCGGGACAGTTAATAATTCACCCCTCCACTTT. Its protein product is CAIRAGTVNNSPLHF.

The chain uses TRBV11-2 and TRBJ2-3; TRBD1 agrees at 10 bases. Germline trimming cut 5 bases from V and 14 bases from J; bases unmatched to any gene: 10. The CDR3 is made up of 13 amino acids. Germline V CDR1 and CDR2: SGHAT, FQNNGV. The CDR3 nucleotides are TGTGCCAGCAGCCTTGGGGACAGGGGCGATCGGTATTTT. Encoded protein: CASSLGDRGDRYF. Drawing the rest from reference TRBV11-2 and TRBJ2-3, the complete variable domain is EAGVAQSPRYKIIEKRQSVAFWCNPISGHATLYWYQQILGQGPKLLIQFQNNGVVDDSQLPKDRFSAERLKGVDSTLKIQPAKLEDSAVYLCASSLGDRGDRYFGPGTRLTVL.

The chain carries TRBV4-1 and TRBJ2-2, with unresolved D. Germline V CDR1 and CDR2: MGHRA, YSYEKL. The CDR3 has 17 amino acids. V was clipped by 0 bases and J by 0 bases, with 11 bases between them. The CDR3 spells CASSQDEAPTNTGELFF. The CDR3 region has the DNA TGCGCCAGCAGCCAAGATGAGGCACCGACGAACACCGGGGAGCTGTTTTTT.

This clone was counted between two and nine times. The chain uses TRBV19 and TRBJ2-7; 12 bases agree with TRBD2. The length of the CDR3 is 16 residues. J was trimmed by 4 bases and V by 5 bases; bases with no gene match: 9. The germline V gene has CDR1 LNHDA and CDR2 SQIVND (reference sequence). CDR3 amino acids: CASSSAALAGGYEQYF. DNA for the CDR3: TGTGCCAGTAGTTCCGCGGCCCTAGCGGGAGGGTACGAGCAGTACTTC.

This clone was seen only a few times. The chain links TRBV27 to TRBJ2-3, with a possible D match to TRBD1 (6 bases). Between the trimmed V and J ends, which lost 6 bases and 5 bases, there was a span of 18 bases. The CDR3 spans 15 residues. Germline V lookup: CDR1 MNHEY, CDR2 SMNVEV (reference sequence). CDR3 loop: CASRFQGSDGDTQYF. Here the CDR3 DNA reads TGTGCCAGCAGGTTCCAGGGGTCTGATGGAGATACGCAGTATTTT.

This clone showed up just once. This specimen includes other DNA sequences encoding the same CDR3. The V and J genes are TRBV12-3 or TRBV12-4 and TRBJ2-2, with 7 bases matching TRBD1. With V trimmed by 3 bases and J by 6 bases, 1 base remained unmatched. The CDR3 has 13 amino acids. CDR3 loop: CASSFQGAGELFF. The CDR3 bases are TGTGCCAGCAGTTTCCAGGGGGCCGGGGAGCTGTTTTTT.

The V call is TRBV29-1, the J call TRBJ1-1; D is unresolved. With 8 bases removed from V and 3 bases from J, the gap between germline ends came to 4 bases. CDR1 is SQVTM and CDR2 is ANQGSEA in the germline V gene. This CDR3 has 9 amino acids. The CDR3 here is CSIDTEAFF. For the CDR3, the DNA is TGCAGCATAGACACTGAAGCTTTCTTT. The complete variable domain, with remaining parts taken from reference TRBV29-1 and TRBJ1-1, reads SAVISQKPSRDICQRGTSLTIQCQVDSQVTMMFWYRQQPGQSLTLIATANQGSEATYESGFVIDKFPISRPNLTFSTLTVSNMSPEDSSIYLCSIDTEAFFGQGTRLTVV.